Listed here are 9 T cell receptor beta chains from one sample, sequenced in a study of T cell clones after liver transplantation. Produced via immunoSEQ multiplex PCR; TCRdb's table is partial and in-frame only. The profile shows several thousand clones, about three quarters of them singletons. The sequencing used CD8+ T cells from blood, collected before liver transplant. The receptors were sampled from a human donor who received a liver transplant.

The rearrangement uses TRBV7-9 and TRBJ2-7, with a weak D call TRBD2 (5 bases). Germline V gives CDR1 SEHNR, CDR2 FQNEAQ (reference sequence). The CDR3 sequence is 15 residues long. The germline V and J ends were trimmed by 5 bases and 3 bases, with 17 bases remaining between them. The CDR3: CASSPPEGRGYEQYF. The CDR3 DNA is TGTGCCAGCAGCCCGCCGGAAGGTCGGGGCTACGAGCAGTACTTC.

The chain couples TRBV6-5 to TRBJ2-7; D call uncertain. The V gene lost 0 bases and the J gene lost 7 bases, with 10 bases spanning the gap. The CDR3 has 13 residues. CDR1 is MNHEY and CDR2 is SVGAGI in the germline V gene. CDR3 protein: CASSYSPRMEQYF. The CDR3 DNA reads TGTGCCAGCAGTTACTCCCCCCGTATGGAGCAGTACTTC.

In DNA, the CDR3 is TGTGCCTGGACCCGCACTGAAGCTTTCTTT. Residues: CAWTRTEAFF. The J gene is TRBJ1-1, the V gene TRBV30; D unresolved. CDR3 size: 10 residues. V was trimmed by 4 bases and J by 4 bases, leaving 4 bases between them. Germline values: CDR1 GTSNPN, CDR2 SVGIG (reference sequence).

The rearrangement links TRBV27 to TRBJ2-7, with D unresolved. The ends were cut back, 5 bases at V and 5 bases at J, with 25 bases in the middle. The CDR3 consists of 17 residues. CDR1 is MNHEY, CDR2 SMNVEV, per germline (reference sequence). The CDR3 protein is CASSPLNPIPVSDEQYF. The CDR3 DNA is TGTGCCAGCAGTCCCCTAAATCCGATCCCAGTGAGCGACGAGCAGTACTTC.

The chain joins TRBV27 to TRBJ2-3; tentatively, D is TRBD2 (5 bases). The CDR3 extends over 13 amino acids. With 6 bases removed from V and 1 base from J, the gap between germline ends came to 8 bases. The V gene's germline CDR1 is MNHEY and CDR2 SMNVEV (reference sequence). The CDR3 here is CASSPGGTDTQYF. The CDR3 DNA follows: TGTGCCAGCAGCCCCGGGGGCACAGATACGCAGTATTTT.

This chain uses TRBV28 with TRBJ2-1; TRBD2 matches 7 bases. Losses at the gene ends were 8 bases for V and 6 bases for J; bases not matched to a gene: 4. The CDR3 totals 12 residues. Germline CDR1 reads MDHEN; CDR2 reads SYDVKM. The CDR3 loop is CASRDYLNEQFF. CDR3 sequence (DNA): TGTGCCAGCCGGGACTACCTCAATGAGCAGTTCTTC. The full variable domain, rest sourced from reference TRBV28 and TRBJ2-1, is DVKVTQSSRYLVKRTGEKVFLECVQDMDHENMFWYRQDPGLGLRLIYFSYDVKMKEKGDIPEGYSVSREKKERFSLILESASTNQTSMYLCASRDYLNEQFFGPGTRLTVL.

The chain carries TRBV14 and TRBJ2-7, with 13 bases identical to TRBD2. CDR3 length: 15 residues. Germline loops: CDR1 SGHDN, CDR2 FVKESK. J was trimmed by 6 bases and V by 2 bases; bases with no gene match: 4. The CDR3 is CASSQPTSGRVEQYF. For the CDR3, the DNA is TGTGCCAGCAGCCAACCAACTAGCGGGAGGGTCGAGCAGTACTTC.

The gene calls are TRBV30 and TRBJ1-1; D not resolved. The CDR3 totals 13 residues. Between the trimmed V and J ends, which lost 3 bases and 2 bases, there was a span of 10 bases. Germline V gives CDR1 GTSNPN, CDR2 SVGIG (reference sequence). The DNA for the CDR3 is TGTGCCTGGAGCCTAAATGTTAACACTGAAGCTTTCTTT. Protein sequence: CAWSLNVNTEAFF.

This clone was found a few times. The gene calls are TRBV4-1 and TRBJ2-1; 7 nucleotides agree with TRBD1. V lost 1 base to trimming and J lost 9 bases; unmatched junction nucleotides: 6. Germline lookup yields CDR1 MGHRA and CDR2 YSYEKL. This CDR3 is 14 amino acids long. CDR3 nucleotides: TGCGCCAGCAGCCAAGGAAAGGGGGCCATTGAGCAGTTCTTC. Translating it yields CASSQGKGAIEQFF.